This T cell receptor (beta chain) comes out of a study of T cells after yellow fever vaccination. On this clonotype itself: No antigen is known for it.

Trimming cost V 3 bases and J 7 bases; bases outside gene matches: 5. The germline CDR1 and CDR2 sequences are SGHVS and FNYEAQ. This CDR3 spans 13 amino acids. The study made its TCR cDNA through 5'RACE template switching. That step introduced a universal primer site along with UMIs. A single record per CDR3 protein comes from TCRdb applying MiXCR to the 5' RACE reads. The sample has 300,000 to 400,000 distinct CDR3 sequences, 3% to 4.5% seen once. Overall study results and limits: Most clones from primary vaccination were detected again post-booster (roughly 96% CD4, approximately 90% CD8). The study noted that FACS-sorted repertoires could contain abundant clonotypes contaminating from the bulk population. Although the secondary response was weaker, it peaked faster, at day 5 versus 15.

This clonotype originated in a man aged 18 to 35 who received the YFV17D yellow fever vaccine. Sample: PBMCs, taken 5 days after the yellow fever booster vaccination. The chain is built from TRBV7-6 and TRBJ1-1, with TRBD1 matching over 7 bases. The CDR3 reads CASSLTGMGEAFF. Written as DNA, the CDR3 is TGTGCCAGCAGCTTGACAGGGATGGGTGAAGCTTTCTTT.